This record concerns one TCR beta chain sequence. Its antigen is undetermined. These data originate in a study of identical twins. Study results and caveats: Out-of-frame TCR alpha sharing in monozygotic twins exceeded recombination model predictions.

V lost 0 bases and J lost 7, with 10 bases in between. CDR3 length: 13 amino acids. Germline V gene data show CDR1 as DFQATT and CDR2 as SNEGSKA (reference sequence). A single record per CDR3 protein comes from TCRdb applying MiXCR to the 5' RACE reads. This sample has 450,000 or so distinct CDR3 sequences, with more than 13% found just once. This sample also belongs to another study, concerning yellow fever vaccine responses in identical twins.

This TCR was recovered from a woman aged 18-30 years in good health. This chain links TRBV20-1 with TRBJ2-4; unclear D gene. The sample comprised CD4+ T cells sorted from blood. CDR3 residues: CSARDPDRNIQYF. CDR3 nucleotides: TGCAGTGCTAGAGACCCGGACCGGAACATTCAGTACTTC.